This T cell receptor beta chain is from a study of tissue T cells after allogeneic stem cell transplantation. Overall study context: Five GVHD patients had recipient-origin PBMCs collected before transplant.

This clone was observed a few times. Its antigen is as yet unknown. Study observations and caveats: Only a limited share of tissue TCRs appeared in blood or spleen.

Here immunoSEQ multiplex PCR was the method, and the copy in TCRdb shows in-frame clones only, minus some. The repertoire holds 25,000 to 35,000 clones, with 65% to 90% as singletons. The ends lost 3 bases at V and 8 bases at J; junction bases unmatched: 6. The germline V gene has CDR1 SGHRS and CDR2 YFSETQ. The length of the CDR3 is 14 residues. Here the sequenced sample was blood, taken before transplantation. The rearrangement uses TRBV5-1 and TRBJ1-4, with TRBD1 identical over 8 bases. The clonotype originates from a woman aged 18 to 55 who later had graft-versus-host disease after an allogeneic stem cell transplant. In nucleotides, the CDR3 is TGCGCCAGCAGCTCGACAGGGGTGGGGGAAAAACTGTTTTTT. Translated: CASSSTGVGEKLFF.